Listed below are T cell receptor beta chains from one sample, sequenced in a study of blood T cells in healthy people across ages. TCRdb called the 5' RACE reads again in MiXCR, with one record for every CDR3 protein. The sample lists 700,000 to 950,000 distinct CDR3 sequences, about 62% occurring once. Sequencing was done on a sample of blood. The receptors were gathered from a man aged 25-40 years in good health. Both conserved end residues are trimmed from each CDR3. The order of the fields is clone size, V gene, J gene, CDR3 protein. Clone sizes are given selectively: once, few, many, or a class where the clone is expanded.

>NA|TRBV2|TRBJ2-5
ASSEQGVGETQY
>NA|TRBV13|TRBJ2-5
ASSSKRGGLETQY
>many|TRBV10-3|TRBJ2-1
ATSPRDRGMNEQF
>NA|TRBV14|TRBJ2-1
ASSPRPVAGGYNEQF
>NA|TRBV7-2|TRBJ2-5
ASSLGARRETQY
>NA|TRBV20-1|TRBJ2-7
SAPPGLAGTYSYEQY
>NA|TRBV6-6|TRBJ2-1
ASSKGPNNEQF
>NA|TRBV7-2|TRBJ1-6
ASSLVGLPNSPLH
>NA|TRBV6-2/TRBV6-3|TRBJ2-1
ASSSRTSGNEQF
>NA|TRBV2|TRBJ1-2
ASSGSGGSANGYT
>NA|TRBV6-6|TRBJ2-7
ASRPPLRSRDEQY
>NA|TRBV29-1|NA
SVGSSIYEQY
>NA|TRBV29-1|TRBJ1-2
SVDRLYGYT
>few|TRBV9|TRBJ2-5
ASSVEAGSAQY
>few|TRBV9|TRBJ2-3
ASSVLNTDTQY
>NA|TRBV24-1|TRBJ2-1
ATSDPKTAGGAYNEQF
>NA|TRBV4-1|TRBJ2-7
ASSPGDRASIEQY
>NA|TRBV13|TRBJ1-2
ASSARQNGYT